The clone carrying this TCR beta chain was observed many times. RNA transcripts were the template for amplifying TCR beta CDR3 regions. A set of HTBI primers served as the primers for a first-round RT-PCR of the TCR CDR3. TCRdb itself ran the multiplex PCR reads through MiXCR, one entry per CDR3 protein. Of approximately 360,000 distinct CDR3 sequences listed, 20% to 30% are singletons. The data originate from a study of T cells in Graves' hyperthyroidism and ophthalmopathy. The wider study: Before treatment of any kind, peripheral blood was taken at initial diagnosis.

Per germline, CDR1 SNHLY and CDR2 FYNNEI. Trimming pared 3 bases from V and 6 bases from J, leaving 8 bases between. The CDR3 consists of 12 residues. This receptor was identified in a man in his fifties or sixties with Graves' hyperthyroidism. Sequencing was carried out using blood. The J gene is TRBJ1-2, the V gene TRBV2; D is undetermined. The CDR3 loop reads CASSERDHGYTF. The CDR3 region has the DNA TGTGCCAGCAGTGAGAGGGATCATGGCTACACCTTC.